Below are 7 T cell receptor beta chains sequenced from a single sample in a study of OX40 agonist ivuxolimab in advanced cancers. Libraries were prepared by immunoSEQ multiplex PCR; TCRdb keeps only in-frame clonotypes and omits some of them. Of 35,000 to 40,000 clones listed, roughly 85% are singletons. The material was CD4+ or CD8+ T cells sorted from blood, obtained in a trial of the OX40 agonist ivuxolimab. The receptors originated from an adult with an advanced solid tumor such as melanoma, head and neck, liver or kidney cancer.

This rearrangement joins TRBV19 to TRBJ1-1; D not certain. Between the trimmed V and J ends, which lost 9 bases and 1 base, there was a span of 21 bases. The length of the CDR3 is 16 residues. Germline V gives CDR1 LNHDA, CDR2 SQIVND (reference sequence). CDR3 sequence: CASRNLKGSRNTEAFF. In DNA, the CDR3 is TGTGCCAGCCGCAATTTAAAGGGCTCTCGGAACACTGAAGCTTTCTTT.

The chain links TRBV5-1 to TRBJ2-3; TRBD2 agrees at 13 bases. Germline V gene lookup returns CDR1 SGHRS and CDR2 YFSETQ. The V gene end was trimmed by 0 bases and the J gene end by 2 bases; junction bases not matched to a gene: 3. CDR3 length equals 17 residues. As DNA, the CDR3 is TGCGCCAGCAGCTTGGCGGGGACTAGCGGGAACACAGATACGCAGTATTTT. It encodes CASSLAGTSGNTDTQYF.

This sequence joins TRBV11-2 and TRBJ2-7, with a possible D match to TRBD1 (6 bases). CDR3 length: 15 residues. The V and J ends lost 1 base and 4 bases respectively, with 14 bases between them. Germline CDR1 SGHAT, CDR2 FQNNGV. The CDR3 reads CASSLGQGPRYEQYF. CDR3 nucleotide sequence: TGTGCCAGCAGCTTAGGGCAGGGGCCTCGTTACGAGCAGTACTTC.

The chain uses TRBV7-2 and TRBJ2-3; D not certain. CDR1 SGHTA and CDR2 FQGNSA come from the germline V gene. The germline V and J ends were trimmed by 0 bases and 3 bases, with 10 bases remaining between them. CDR3 length: 15 amino acids. CDR3 sequence: CASSLAGSRTDTQYF. The CDR3 bases are TGTGCCAGCAGCTTAGCGGGCTCAAGAACAGATACGCAGTATTTT.

The chain links TRBV7-9 to TRBJ2-1, with D tentatively TRBD1 (5 bases). V was cut by 8 bases and J by 5 bases, with 7 bases left in between. The germline gives CDR1 SEHNR, CDR2 FQNEAQ (reference sequence). There are 11 residues in the CDR3. The CDR3 region is CASQGDNEQFF. The CDR3 coding sequence is TGTGCCAGCCAAGGGGACAATGAGCAGTTCTTC.

The chain combines TRBV9 with TRBJ2-5; 7 bases are shared with TRBD2. The V gene's germline CDR1 is SGDLS and CDR2 YYNGEE. The CDR3 consists of 15 residues. V was clipped by 3 bases and J by 4 bases; unmatched bases: 9. The CDR3 region is CASSAGGGQGETQYF. CDR3 DNA sequence: TGTGCCAGCAGCGCCGGCGGGGGTCAGGGAGAGACCCAGTACTTC.

The chain carries TRBV5-1 and TRBJ2-3; 10 nucleotides align to TRBD2. CDR3 length: 17 residues. The V and J ends lost 4 bases and 4 bases, in that order; junction bases with no gene match: 12. Germline assignment: CDR1 SGHRS and CDR2 YFSETQ. CDR3 nucleotides: TGCGCCAGCAGCCACAAGGCTCTGAGCGGGGGGGCAGATACGCAGTATTTT. This codes for CASSHKALSGGADTQYF. The entire variable domain, with the rest obtained from reference TRBV5-1 and TRBJ2-3, is as follows: KAGVTQTPRYLIKTRGQQVTLSCSPISGHRSVSWYQQTPGQGLQFLFEYFSETQRNKGNFPGRFSGRQFSNSRSEMNVSTLELGDSALYLCASSHKALSGGADTQYFGPGTRLTVL.